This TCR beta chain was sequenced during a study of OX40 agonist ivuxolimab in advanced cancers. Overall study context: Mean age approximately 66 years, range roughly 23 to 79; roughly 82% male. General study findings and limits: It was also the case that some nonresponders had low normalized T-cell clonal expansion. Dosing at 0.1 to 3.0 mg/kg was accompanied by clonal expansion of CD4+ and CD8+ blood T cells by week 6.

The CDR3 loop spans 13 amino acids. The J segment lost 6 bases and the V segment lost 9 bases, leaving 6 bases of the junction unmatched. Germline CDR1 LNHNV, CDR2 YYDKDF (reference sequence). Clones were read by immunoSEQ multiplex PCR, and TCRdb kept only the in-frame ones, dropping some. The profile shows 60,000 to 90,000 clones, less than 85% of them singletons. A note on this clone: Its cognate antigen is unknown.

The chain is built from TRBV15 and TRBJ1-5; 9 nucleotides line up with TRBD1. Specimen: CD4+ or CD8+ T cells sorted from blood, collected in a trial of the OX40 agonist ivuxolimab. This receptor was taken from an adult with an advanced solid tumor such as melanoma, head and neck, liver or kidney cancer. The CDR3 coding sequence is TGTGCCACGAGGACAGGGGATGGTCAGCCCCAGCATTTT. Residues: CATRTGDGQPQHF.